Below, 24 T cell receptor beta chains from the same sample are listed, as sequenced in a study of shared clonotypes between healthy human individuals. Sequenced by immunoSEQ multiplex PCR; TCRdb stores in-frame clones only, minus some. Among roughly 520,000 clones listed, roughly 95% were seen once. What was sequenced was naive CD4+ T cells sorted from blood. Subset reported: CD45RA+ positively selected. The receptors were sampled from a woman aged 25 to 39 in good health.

The CDR3 sequence is CASSGHRGLGYGYTF. Written as DNA, the CDR3 is TGTGCCAGCAGCGGCCACAGGGGGTTAGGCTATGGCTACACCTTC. The chain couples TRBV9 to TRBJ1-2; 8 bases fit TRBD1. Trimming removed 3 bases from V and 4 bases from J; junction bases left unmatched: 8. Germline loops: CDR1 SGDLS, CDR2 YYNGEE. CDR3 length: 15 amino acids.

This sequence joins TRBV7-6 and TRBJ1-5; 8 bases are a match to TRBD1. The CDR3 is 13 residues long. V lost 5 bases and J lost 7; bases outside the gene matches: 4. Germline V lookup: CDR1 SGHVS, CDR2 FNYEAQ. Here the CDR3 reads CASSTRQGQPQHF. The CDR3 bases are TGTGCCAGCAGCACTCGACAGGGGCAGCCCCAGCATTTT. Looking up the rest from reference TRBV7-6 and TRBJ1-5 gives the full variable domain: GAGVSQSPRYKVTKRGQDVALRCDPISGHVSLYWYRQALGQGPEFLTYFNYEAQQDKSGLPNDRFSAERPEGSISTLTIQRTEQRDSAMYRCASSTRQGQPQHFGDGTRLSIL.

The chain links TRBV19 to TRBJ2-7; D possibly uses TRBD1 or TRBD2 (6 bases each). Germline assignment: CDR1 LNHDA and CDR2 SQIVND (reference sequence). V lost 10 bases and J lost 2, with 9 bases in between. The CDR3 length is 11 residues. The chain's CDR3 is CATGEAYEQYF. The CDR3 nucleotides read TGTGCCACAGGGGAGGCCTACGAGCAGTACTTC.

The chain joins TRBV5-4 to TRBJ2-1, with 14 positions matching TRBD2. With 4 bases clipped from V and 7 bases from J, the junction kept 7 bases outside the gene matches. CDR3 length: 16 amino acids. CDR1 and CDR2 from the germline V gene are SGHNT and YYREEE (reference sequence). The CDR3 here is CASSGGLAGVQNEQFF. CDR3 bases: TGTGCCAGCAGCGGGGGACTAGCGGGAGTTCAAAATGAGCAGTTCTTC.

This CDR3 is CASSPRQRSLSFF. CDR3 DNA sequence: TGTGCCAGCAGCCCAAGACAGCGTAGTCTATCTTTCTTT. The V gene is TRBV7-9, the J gene TRBJ1-1, with D perhaps TRBD1 (5 bases). The CDR3 contains 13 residues. The germline V and J ends were trimmed by 5 bases and 12 bases, with 19 bases remaining between them. Per the germline V gene, CDR1 is SEHNR and CDR2 is FQNEAQ (reference sequence).

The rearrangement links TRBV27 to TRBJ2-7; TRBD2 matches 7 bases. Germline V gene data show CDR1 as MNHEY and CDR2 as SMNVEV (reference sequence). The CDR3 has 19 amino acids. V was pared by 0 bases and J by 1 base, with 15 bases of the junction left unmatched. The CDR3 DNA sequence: TGTGCCAGCAGTTTATCGATCGGTTTTTTGGCGGGAGCTTCCTACGAGCAGTACTTC. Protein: CASSLSIGFLAGASYEQYF.

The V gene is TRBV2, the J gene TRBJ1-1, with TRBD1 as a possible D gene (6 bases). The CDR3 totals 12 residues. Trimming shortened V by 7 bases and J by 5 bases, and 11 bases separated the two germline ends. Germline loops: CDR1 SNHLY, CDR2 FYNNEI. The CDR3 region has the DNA TGTGCCAGCAACCGGGGGCGAACTGAAGCTTTCTTT. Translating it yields CASNRGRTEAFF. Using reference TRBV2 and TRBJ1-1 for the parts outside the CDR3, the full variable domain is EPEVTQTPSHQVTQMGQEVILRCVPISNHLYFYWYRQILGQKVEFLVSFYNNEISEKSEIFDDQFSVERPDGSNFTLKIRSTKLEDSAMYFCASNRGRTEAFFGQGTRLTVV.

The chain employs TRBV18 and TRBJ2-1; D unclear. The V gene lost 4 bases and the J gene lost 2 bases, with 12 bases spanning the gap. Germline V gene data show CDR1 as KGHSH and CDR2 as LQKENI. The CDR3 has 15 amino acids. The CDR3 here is CASSLGSGAYNEQFF. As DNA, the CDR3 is TGTGCCAGCTCACTCGGGTCTGGGGCCTACAATGAGCAGTTCTTC.

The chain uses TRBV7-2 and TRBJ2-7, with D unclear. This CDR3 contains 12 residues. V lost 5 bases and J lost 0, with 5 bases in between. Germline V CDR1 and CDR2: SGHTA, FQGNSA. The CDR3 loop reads CASSLFSYEQYF. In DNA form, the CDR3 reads TGTGCCAGCAGCCTATTCTCCTACGAGCAGTACTTC.

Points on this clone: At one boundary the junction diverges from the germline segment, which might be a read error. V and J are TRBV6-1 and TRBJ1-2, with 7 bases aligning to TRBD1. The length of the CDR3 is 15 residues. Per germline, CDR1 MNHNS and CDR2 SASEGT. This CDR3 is CASSESGWLGGHPHF. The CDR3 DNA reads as TGTGCCAGCAGTGAAAGTGGGTGGTTAGGGGGCCATCCCCACTTC.

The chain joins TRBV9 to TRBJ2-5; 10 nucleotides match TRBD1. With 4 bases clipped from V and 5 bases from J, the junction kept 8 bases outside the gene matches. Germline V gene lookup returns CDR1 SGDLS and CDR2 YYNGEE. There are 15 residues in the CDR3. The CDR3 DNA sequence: TGTGCCAGCAGCCTCCGGAAGGACAGGGGGGAGACCCAGTACTTC. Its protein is CASSLRKDRGETQYF.

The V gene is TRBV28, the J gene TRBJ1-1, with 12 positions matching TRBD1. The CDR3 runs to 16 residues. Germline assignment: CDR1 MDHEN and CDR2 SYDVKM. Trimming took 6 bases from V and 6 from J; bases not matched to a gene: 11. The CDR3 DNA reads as TGTGCCAGCAGGTCCCGGGACAGGGGGCGCAGGGCTGAAGCTTTCTTT. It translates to CASRSRDRGRRAEAFF.

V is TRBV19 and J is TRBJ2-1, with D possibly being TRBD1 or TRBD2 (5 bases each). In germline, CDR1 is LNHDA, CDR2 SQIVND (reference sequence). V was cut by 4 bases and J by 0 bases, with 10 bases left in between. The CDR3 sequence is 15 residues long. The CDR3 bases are TGTGCCAGTAGTAGGGGACCGAGCTCCTACAATGAGCAGTTCTTC. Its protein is CASSRGPSSYNEQFF.

For the CDR3, the DNA is TGTGCCAGCAGCCTCCGGGACTTGGTCTCTGGGGCCAACGTCCTGACTTTC. Translated: CASSLRDLVSGANVLTF. The chain couples TRBV2 to TRBJ2-6; TRBD2 might be the D (6 bases). CDR3 size: 17 residues. CDR1 SNHLY and CDR2 FYNNEI come from the germline V gene. Trimming left V 6 bases short and J 0 bases short, with 15 bases between.

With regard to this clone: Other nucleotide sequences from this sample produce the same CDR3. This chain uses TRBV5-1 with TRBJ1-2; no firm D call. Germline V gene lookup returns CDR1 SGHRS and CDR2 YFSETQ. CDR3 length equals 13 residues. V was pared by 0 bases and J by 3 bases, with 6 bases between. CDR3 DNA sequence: TGCGCCAGCAGCTTGGTGGTTGACTATGGCTACACCTTC. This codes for CASSLVVDYGYTF.

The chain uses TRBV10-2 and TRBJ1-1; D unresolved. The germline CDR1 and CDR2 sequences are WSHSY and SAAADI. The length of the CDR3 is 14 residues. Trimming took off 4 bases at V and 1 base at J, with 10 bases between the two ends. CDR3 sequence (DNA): TGCGCCAGCAGTGGAGAGTCGGGGAACACTGAAGCTTTCTTT. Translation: CASSGESGNTEAFF.

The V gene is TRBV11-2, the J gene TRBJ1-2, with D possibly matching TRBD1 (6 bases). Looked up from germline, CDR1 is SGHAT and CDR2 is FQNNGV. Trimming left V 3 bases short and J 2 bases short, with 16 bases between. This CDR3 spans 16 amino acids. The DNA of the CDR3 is TGTGCCAGCAGCTTCGTTGGGGGGGCCGAAAACTATGGCTACACCTTC. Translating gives CASSFVGGAENYGYTF.

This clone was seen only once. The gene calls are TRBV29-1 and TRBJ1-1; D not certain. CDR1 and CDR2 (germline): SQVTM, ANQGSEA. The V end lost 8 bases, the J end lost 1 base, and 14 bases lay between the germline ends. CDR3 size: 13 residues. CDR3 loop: CSSEGVANTEAFF. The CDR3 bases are TGCAGCTCCGAAGGTGTAGCGAACACTGAAGCTTTCTTT.

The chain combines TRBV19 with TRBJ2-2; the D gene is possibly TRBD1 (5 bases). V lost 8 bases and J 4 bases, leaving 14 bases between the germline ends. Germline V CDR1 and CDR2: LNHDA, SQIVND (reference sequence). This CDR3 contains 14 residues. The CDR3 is CASSQGRPTGELFF. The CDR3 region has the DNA TGTGCCAGTTCTCAGGGTCGGCCCACCGGGGAGCTGTTTTTT.

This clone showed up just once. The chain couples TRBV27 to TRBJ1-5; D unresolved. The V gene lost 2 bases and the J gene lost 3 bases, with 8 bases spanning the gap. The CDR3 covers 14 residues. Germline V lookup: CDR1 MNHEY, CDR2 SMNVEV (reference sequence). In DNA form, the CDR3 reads TGTGCCAGCAGTTTAGTGGGGTTCAATCAGCCCCAGCATTTT. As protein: CASSLVGFNQPQHF.

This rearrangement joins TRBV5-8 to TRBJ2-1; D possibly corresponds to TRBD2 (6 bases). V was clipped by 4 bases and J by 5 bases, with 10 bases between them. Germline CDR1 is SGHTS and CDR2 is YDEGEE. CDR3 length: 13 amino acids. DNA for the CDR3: TGTGCCAGCAGCAAGGGACTTCACAATGAGCAGTTCTTC. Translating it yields CASSKGLHNEQFF. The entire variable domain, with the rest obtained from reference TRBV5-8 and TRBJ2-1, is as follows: EAGVTQSPTHLIKTRGQQATLRCSPISGHTSVYWYQQALGLGLQFLLWYDEGEERNRGNFPPRFSGRQFPNYSSELNVNALELEDSALYLCASSKGLHNEQFFGPGTRLTVL.

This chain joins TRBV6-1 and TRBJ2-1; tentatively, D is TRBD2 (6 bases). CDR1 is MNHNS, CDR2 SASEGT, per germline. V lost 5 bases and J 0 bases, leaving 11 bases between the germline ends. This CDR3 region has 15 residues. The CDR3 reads CASSTGTLSYNEQFF. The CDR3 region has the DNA TGTGCCAGCAGTACCGGGACTCTCTCCTACAATGAGCAGTTCTTC.

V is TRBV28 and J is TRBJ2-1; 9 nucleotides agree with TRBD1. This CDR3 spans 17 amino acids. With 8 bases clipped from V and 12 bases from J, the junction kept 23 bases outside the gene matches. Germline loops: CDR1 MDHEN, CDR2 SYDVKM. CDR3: CASHKPPTIGQGLGQFF. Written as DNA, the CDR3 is TGTGCCAGCCATAAACCTCCGACGATTGGACAGGGGCTGGGGCAGTTCTTC.

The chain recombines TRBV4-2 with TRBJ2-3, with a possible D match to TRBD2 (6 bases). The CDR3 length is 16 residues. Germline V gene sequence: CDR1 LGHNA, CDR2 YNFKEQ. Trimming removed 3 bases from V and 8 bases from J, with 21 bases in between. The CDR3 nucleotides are TGTGCCAGCAGCCATGGGGTGAGGGAGGAGCCGGGTACGCAGTATTTT. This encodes CASSHGVREEPGTQYF.